The next 20 T cell receptor beta chains were all read from a single sample in a study of CD8+ T cells in alopecia areata. RNA, once extracted, was reverse transcribed into cDNA for use as the sequencing template. Using immunoSEQ multiplex PCR, the repertoire was profiled, and TCRdb retains in-frame clones only, with some absent. This sample yields about 160,000 clones, of which 85% to 90% are seen a single time; more than 12% belongs to the top ten. The sample in question was CD8+ T cells sorted from blood, obtained at week 0. The source of these receptors is a human donor with alopecia areata.

The chain recombines TRBV7-9 with TRBJ1-4; D is undetermined. The V gene's germline CDR1 is SEHNR and CDR2 FQNEAQ (reference sequence). This CDR3 region has 14 residues. Trimming took off 5 bases at V and 0 bases at J, with 7 bases between the two ends. CDR3 residues: CASSPGTTNEKLFF. The CDR3 DNA reads TGTGCCAGCAGCCCAGGAACAACTAATGAAAAACTGTTTTTT.

The J gene is TRBJ1-2, the V gene TRBV5-6; D perhaps matches TRBD1 (5 bases). The germline V gene has CDR1 SGHDT and CDR2 YYEEEE. The V gene lost 0 bases and the J gene lost 6 bases, with 12 bases spanning the gap. This CDR3 contains 14 residues. CDR3 sequence reads: CASSLASRVHGYTF. In DNA form, the CDR3 reads TGTGCCAGCAGCTTGGCTTCCAGGGTGCATGGCTACACCTTC.

The genes are TRBV2 and TRBJ1-5; D perhaps matches TRBD1 (5 bases). The CDR3 runs 14 residues. Germline-derived CDR1 and CDR2 are SNHLY and FYNNEI. The V and J ends lost 4 bases and 2 bases respectively, with 9 bases between them. CDR3 residues: CASSVGRGNQPQHF. In DNA, the CDR3 is TGTGCCAGCAGTGTCGGCAGGGGCAATCAGCCCCAGCATTTT. The entire variable domain, with the rest obtained from reference TRBV2 and TRBJ1-5, is as follows: EPEVTQTPSHQVTQMGQEVILRCVPISNHLYFYWYRQILGQKVEFLVSFYNNEISEKSEIFDDQFSVERPDGSNFTLKIRSTKLEDSAMYFCASSVGRGNQPQHFGDGTRLSIL.

The chain links TRBV5-1 to TRBJ2-3, with D maybe TRBD2 (5 bases). Germline values: CDR1 SGHRS, CDR2 YFSETQ. The CDR3 contains 14 residues. This CDR3 reads CSKTRRESTDTQYF. The CDR3 nucleotides read TGCTCCAAGACTCGACGGGAAAGCACAGATACGCAGTATTTT.

There are a few counts of this clone. This chain links TRBV4-1 with TRBJ2-1; maybe TRBD2 (6 bases). Germline V CDR1 and CDR2: MGHRA, YSYEKL. Trimming left V 4 bases short and J 9 bases short, with 7 bases between. CDR3 length: 11 residues. The CDR3 protein is CASSPGGEQFF. CDR3 bases: TGCGCCAGCAGCCCCGGGGGTGAGCAGTTCTTC.

The CDR3 bases are TGTGCCTGGGGGGTCGGGTCCAACCTCGAGCAGTACTTC. Protein product: CAWGVGSNLEQYF. This chain uses TRBV30 with TRBJ2-7; D uncertain. V lost 5 bases, J lost 6 bases, and 17 bases lay in between. This CDR3 has 13 residues. Germline CDR1 GTSNPN, CDR2 SVGIG (reference sequence).

The V gene is TRBV4-1, the J gene TRBJ2-5; 7 nucleotides agree with TRBD2. Germline assignment: CDR1 MGHRA and CDR2 YSYEKL. This CDR3 contains 16 residues. The V segment lost 0 bases and the J segment 1 base; nucleotides outside the gene matches: 5. The CDR3 loop is CASSQESGGLQETQYF. The DNA of the CDR3 is TGCGCCAGCAGCCAAGAGTCGGGGGGACTCCAAGAGACCCAGTACTTC.

V is TRBV5-1 and J is TRBJ1-1; no clear D gene. Germline V gives CDR1 SGHRS, CDR2 YFSETQ. V lost 5 bases and J lost 6, with 11 bases in between. CDR3 length: 12 amino acids. The CDR3 DNA follows: TGCGCCAGCAGAAACGGGCCGTCTGAAGCTTTCTTT. Translation: CASRNGPSEAFF.

Turning to this clone: The sample has other DNA sequences that encode this CDR3 too. The chain employs TRBV9 and TRBJ2-1; TRBD1 aligns across 7 bases. Germline CDR1 is SGDLS and CDR2 is YYNGEE. The V and J ends lost 0 bases and 8 bases, in that order; junction bases with no gene match: 8. This CDR3 is 15 amino acids long. In nucleotides, the CDR3 is TGTGCCAGCAGCGTAGAGGTGACAGGGAGCTATGAGCAGTTCTTC. Translation gives CASSVEVTGSYEQFF.

This clone was picked up one time. The CDR3 bases are TGCAGCGTTGAAGGGGAGCATGAGCAGTTCTTC. This translates into CSVEGEHEQFF. This chain joins TRBV29-1 and TRBJ2-1, with a tentative D call TRBD2 (5 bases). Germline lookup yields CDR1 SQVTM and CDR2 ANQGSEA. V was trimmed by 1 base and J by 8 bases, leaving 6 bases between them. The CDR3 is 11 amino acids.

The V gene is TRBV27, the J gene TRBJ2-6, with D perhaps matching TRBD1 (5 bases). The CDR3 has 20 residues. The germline CDR1 and CDR2 sequences are MNHEY and SMNVEV (reference sequence). Trimming pared 4 bases from V and 2 bases from J, leaving 24 bases between. The CDR3 nucleotides read TGTGCCAGCAGTTCAATTAGTCGGACATCTATAAGCCCTGGGGCCAACGTCCTGACTTTC. Its protein is CASSSISRTSISPGANVLTF.

This clone occurred a few times. The CDR3 sequence: CASSGTGENEQFF. CDR3 in DNA: TGTGCCAGCTCAGGGACAGGAGAGAATGAGCAGTTCTTC. The chain has TRBV27 and TRBJ2-1, with 8 bases that match TRBD1. Germline lookup yields CDR1 MNHEY and CDR2 SMNVEV (reference sequence). J gave up 7 bases and V 8 bases, and 7 bases lay outside the gene matches. The CDR3 totals 13 residues.

The rearrangement joins TRBV6-5 to TRBJ1-1; D gene uncertain. V lost 0 bases and J 1 base, leaving 9 bases between the germline ends. Germline assignment: CDR1 MNHEY and CDR2 SVGAGI. The CDR3 consists of 15 residues. The CDR3, as DNA: TGTGCCAGCAGTTACTCGTACAGCTCGAACACTGAAGCTTTCTTT. It encodes CASSYSYSSNTEAFF.

The chain employs TRBV29-1 and TRBJ1-2, with a weak D call TRBD1 (6 bases). The CDR3 contains 11 residues. Looked up from germline, CDR1 is SQVTM and CDR2 is ANQGSEA. V lost 2 bases and J lost 6, with 7 bases in between. The CDR3 region has the DNA TGCAGCGTTGAATACAGGGATGGCTACACCTTC. Translating it yields CSVEYRDGYTF.

This clone was found once. J is TRBJ2-7 and V is TRBV4-1; no definite D call. Between the trimmed V and J ends, which lost 0 bases and 7 bases, there was a span of 13 bases. Germline V gene data show CDR1 as MGHRA and CDR2 as YSYEKL. This CDR3 comprises 14 residues. The CDR3 nucleotides read TGCGCCAGCAGCCAAGAGGCGGTAGGCTGGGAGCAGTACTTC. Translation: CASSQEAVGWEQYF.

The gene calls are TRBV7-6 and TRBJ2-2; the D gene is possibly TRBD1 (6 bases). V lost 3 bases and J lost 5, with 7 bases in between. Germline assignment: CDR1 SGHVS and CDR2 FNYEAQ. The CDR3 has 13 residues. The CDR3 DNA follows: TGTGCCAGCAGCTTTACAGGGACCGGGGAGCTGTTTTTT. It encodes CASSFTGTGELFF.

This chain uses TRBV29-1 with TRBJ1-2, with 8 bases fitting TRBD1. The germline gives CDR1 SQVTM, CDR2 ANQGSEA. This CDR3 contains 11 residues. The J segment lost 7 bases and the V segment lost 7 bases, leaving 5 bases of the junction unmatched. In nucleotides, the CDR3 is TGCAGCGCCCCAGGGGGCTCTGGCTACACCTTC. The encoded protein is CSAPGGSGYTF.

The chain links TRBV27 to TRBJ2-1, with TRBD2 identical over 7 bases. CDR3 size: 14 residues. J gave up 1 base and V 4 bases, and 1 base lay outside the gene matches. The germline gives CDR1 MNHEY, CDR2 SMNVEV (reference sequence). The CDR3 DNA reads TGTGCCAGCAGTTATAGCGGGTCCTACAATGAGCAGTTCTTC. Residues: CASSYSGSYNEQFF.

The J gene is TRBJ1-1, the V gene TRBV29-1, with TRBD1 matching over 8 bases. Germline trimming cut 6 bases from V and 0 bases from J; bases unmatched to any gene: 27. The germline gives CDR1 SQVTM, CDR2 ANQGSEA. The CDR3 totals 21 residues. The DNA for the CDR3 is TGCAGCGTAGAATTTTCGGACGACAGGGGCCTCCGCTGGGGGATGAACACTGAAGCTTTCTTT. It encodes CSVEFSDDRGLRWGMNTEAFF.

The CDR3 sequence: CSGETGWGTGELFF. The CDR3 DNA reads TGCAGCGGGGAGACAGGATGGGGCACCGGGGAGCTGTTTTTT. This chain links TRBV29-1 with TRBJ2-2; tentative D call: TRBD1 (6 bases). The germline V and J ends were trimmed by 7 bases and 4 bases, with 16 bases remaining between them. Germline V gene sequence: CDR1 SQVTM, CDR2 ANQGSEA. The CDR3 extends over 14 amino acids.